The T cell receptor (beta chain) described here comes from a study of T cells expressing NK-cell markers. Background on the study: Seven HCMV-seropositive donors and one seronegative donor made up the eight sequenced donors.

By frequency, this clonotype registers medium-sized. Its antigen remains unknown. TCRdb reprocessed the 5' RACE reads and reports one entry per CDR3 protein, with no DNA. This table holds some 140,000 distinct CDR3 sequences. This CDR3 is built from 13 residues. Germline assignment: CDR1 LGHDT and CDR2 YNNKEL (reference sequence). The study, taken as a whole, reports: NKG2C+ dominant clonotypes from over 5 donors made up roughly 1.0-8% of CD8+ T cells.

This chain joins TRBV3-1 and TRBJ2-5; TCRdb outputs TRBD1, but without DNA this stays unchecked. The sample taken for sequencing was blood T cells: a sorted CD56 or NKG2C T cell subset, CD4+ or CD8+ T cells, or bulk PBMC T cells (not recorded which). This clonotype was sampled from a woman aged 50 to 60 in good health. CDR3 loop: CASRPGGGETQYF.